Each of the 9 T cell receptor beta chains below was sequenced from the same sample in a study of T cells in Graves' hyperthyroidism and ophthalmopathy. The TCR beta CDR3 regions underwent amplification using RNA transcripts as the source. The TCR CDR3 first-round RT-PCR relied on the HTBI primer set. TCRdb called the multiplex PCR reads again in MiXCR, with one record for every CDR3 protein. The data contain under 350,000 distinct CDR3 sequences, 20% to 25% of them singletons. Sequencing was performed on blood. The receptors derive from a man aged 35-49 years with Graves' hyperthyroidism that later progressed to Graves' ophthalmopathy.

Ten or more counts support this clonotype. CDR3 nucleotide sequence: TGTGCCTCCCGCCCGGGACTAGCTGGCTACGAGCAGTACTTC. Its protein is CASRPGLAGYEQYF. This chain uses TRBV6-1 with TRBJ2-7, with 9 bases identical to TRBD2. The V and J ends lost 11 bases and 3 bases, in that order; junction bases with no gene match: 11. The CDR3 contains 14 residues. Germline CDR1 is MNHNS and CDR2 is SASEGT.

This sequence joins TRBV28 and TRBJ2-5; perhaps TRBD2 as D (5 bases). This CDR3 has 15 amino acids. The V end was cut by 9 bases, the J end by 5 bases, with 22 bases between. From germline, CDR1 is MDHEN and CDR2 SYDVKM. The CDR3 sequence is CASRITLGPSETQYF. In nucleotides, the CDR3 is TGTGCCAGTAGGATAACACTAGGGCCCTCGGAGACCCAGTACTTC.

This clonotype was counted many times. The CDR3 DNA sequence: TGTGCCACCAGCAGACCGACGTCGGGCACCGGGGAGCTGTTTTTT. It yields the protein CATSRPTSGTGELFF. The chain joins TRBV15 to TRBJ2-2, with D unresolved. Germline CDR1 and CDR2: LNHNV and YYDKDF (reference sequence). Trimming pared 2 bases from V and 4 bases from J, leaving 11 bases between. This CDR3 has 15 amino acids.

The chain joins TRBV15 to TRBJ2-7; D is undetermined. CDR3 length equals 14 residues. Germline assignment: CDR1 LNHNV and CDR2 YYDKDF (reference sequence). V shed 1 base and J shed 6 bases, with 13 bases lying between them. CDR3 residues: CATSRGGDFIEQYF. CDR3 coding DNA: TGTGCCACCAGCAGAGGCGGAGATTTCATCGAGCAGTACTTC.

This clonotype was recorded once. The CDR3 loop is CASSGSRKNTGELFF. In nucleotides, the CDR3 is TGTGCCAGCAGTGGGTCGAGAAAGAACACCGGGGAGCTGTTTTTT. The V and J genes are TRBV6-4 and TRBJ2-2; D not resolved. The CDR3 loop spans 15 amino acids. V was shortened by 4 bases and J by 1 base, with 10 bases between the two germline ends. CDR1 and CDR2 from the germline V gene are MRHNA and SNTAGT.

Many counts were recorded for this clonotype. The gene calls are TRBV6-1 and TRBJ1-2; D is ambiguous. Trimming cost V 0 bases and J 5 bases, with 7 bases left between them. CDR1 is MNHNS, CDR2 SASEGT, per germline. CDR3 length: 13 residues. The CDR3 spells CASSEATAYGYTF. The DNA of the CDR3 is TGTGCCAGCAGTGAAGCCACAGCATATGGCTACACCTTC.

This clonotype was observed many times. The rearrangement joins TRBV6-5 to TRBJ1-6; 7 bases are a match to TRBD1. Germline V gene lookup returns CDR1 MNHEY and CDR2 SVGAGI. With V trimmed by 6 bases and J by 5 bases, 7 bases remained unmatched. This CDR3 has 15 residues. The CDR3 coding sequence is TGTGCCAGCAGCCCCGGGACAGCGAATAATTCACCCCTCCACTTT. Translating it yields CASSPGTANNSPLHF.

V gene TRBV6-5 combines with J gene TRBJ2-7; D may be TRBD2 (5 bases). Trimming removed 2 bases from V and 3 bases from J, with 14 bases in between. CDR3 length: 15 residues. Germline CDR1 reads MNHEY; CDR2 reads SVGAGI. The CDR3 here is CASSYRTGWNYEQYF. CDR3 DNA sequence: TGTGCCAGCAGTTACCGGACTGGATGGAACTACGAGCAGTACTTC.

V gene TRBV2 combines with J gene TRBJ2-5; a weak D match, TRBD1 (5 bases). Trimming left V 10 bases short and J 5 bases short, with 17 bases between. The germline V gene has CDR1 SNHLY and CDR2 FYNNEI. The CDR3 consists of 13 residues. The CDR3 reads CATYRFRVETQYF. Here the CDR3 DNA reads TGTGCCACATACAGGTTCAGGGTGGAGACCCAGTACTTC.